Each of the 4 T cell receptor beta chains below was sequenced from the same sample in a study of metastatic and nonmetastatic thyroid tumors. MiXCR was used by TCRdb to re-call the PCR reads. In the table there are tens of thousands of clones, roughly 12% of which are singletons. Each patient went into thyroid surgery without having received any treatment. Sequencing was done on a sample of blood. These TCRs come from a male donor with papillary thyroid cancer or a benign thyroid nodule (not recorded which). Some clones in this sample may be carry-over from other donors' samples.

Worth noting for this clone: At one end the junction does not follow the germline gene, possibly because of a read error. The CDR3 DNA reads as TGTGCCAGCAGTTTCTCCGCCCAGGGCGACGAGCATTACTTC. This translates into CASSFSAQGDEHYF. The chain combines TRBV12-3 or TRBV12-4 with TRBJ2-7; possibly TRBD1 for D (5 bases). This CDR3 comprises 14 residues.

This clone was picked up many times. The CDR3 sequence: CATTNQPQHF. The DNA of the CDR3 is TGTGCCACCACTAATCAGCCCCAGCATTTT. The rearrangement uses TRBV24-1 and TRBJ1-5; D is unresolved. Trimming pared 8 bases from V and 4 bases from J, leaving 2 bases between. The CDR3 has 10 amino acids. CDR1 is KGHDR and CDR2 is SFDVKD in the germline V gene.

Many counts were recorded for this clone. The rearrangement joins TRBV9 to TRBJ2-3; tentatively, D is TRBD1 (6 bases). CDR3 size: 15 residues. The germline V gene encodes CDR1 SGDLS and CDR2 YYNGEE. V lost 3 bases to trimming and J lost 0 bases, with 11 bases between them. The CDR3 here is CASSGPGHSTDTQYF. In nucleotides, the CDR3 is TGTGCCAGCAGCGGACCGGGACACAGCACAGATACGCAGTATTTT.

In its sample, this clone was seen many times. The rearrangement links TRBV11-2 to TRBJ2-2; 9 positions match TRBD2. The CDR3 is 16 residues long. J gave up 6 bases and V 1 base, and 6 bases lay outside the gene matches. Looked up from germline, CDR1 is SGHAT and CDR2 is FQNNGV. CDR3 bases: TGTGCCAGCAGCTTAGTGGCGGGAGGGCCCGCCGGGGAGCTGTTTTTT. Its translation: CASSLVAGGPAGELFF.